The 32 T cell receptor beta chains below were found in one sample sequenced in a study of blood T cell repertoires in COVID-19 (dated by TCRdb to 2020 to 2022). The library was built by means of the immunoSEQ multiplex PCR assay. Here the immuneACCESS table is served through TCRdb, limited to in-frame sequences with V and J called. Missing clones are a known gap in these copies; in checked studies unresolved V genes cover under half, and the rest lacks a known reason. The sample profile shows under 250,000 clones; roughly 88% of them were found once. The ten most abundant clones make up 27% of the sample. Sequencing was carried out using peripheral blood. Source of these receptors: a man aged 35-49 years with acute or convalescent COVID-19.

In this sample, this clone turned up once. This sequence joins TRBV6-1 and TRBJ1-1; D is unclear. The CDR3 contains 15 residues. V gave up 2 bases and J gave up 4 bases, with 14 bases separating them. Per germline, CDR1 MNHNS and CDR2 SASEGT. CDR3 in DNA: TGTGCCAGCAGTGAAAAGTTTTCGTGGAGCACTGAAGCTTTCTTT. It yields the protein CASSEKFSWSTEAFF.

The gene calls are TRBV18 and TRBJ1-6; 10 positions match TRBD1. Germline loops: CDR1 KGHSH, CDR2 LQKENI. This CDR3 spans 16 amino acids. Trimming removed 4 bases from V and 5 bases from J; junction bases left unmatched: 5. This CDR3 reads CASSQRQGADNSPLHF. CDR3 DNA sequence: TGTGCCAGCTCACAGAGACAGGGGGCCGATAATTCACCCCTCCACTTT.

This chain uses TRBV6-4 with TRBJ2-7; 9 nucleotides align to TRBD2. Germline-derived CDR1 and CDR2 are MRHNA and SNTAGT. The CDR3 is made up of 14 amino acids. Trimming removed 6 bases from V and 1 base from J; junction bases left unmatched: 4. The DNA for the CDR3 is TGTGCCAGCAGCGCGGGAGGGCCTTCCTACGAGCAGTACTTC. Its translation: CASSAGGPSYEQYF.

This chain uses TRBV14 with TRBJ2-5; tentatively, D is TRBD1 (6 bases). The CDR3 loop spans 16 amino acids. The germline CDR1 and CDR2 sequences are SGHDN and FVKESK. V was pared by 1 base and J by 3 bases, with 15 bases between. DNA for the CDR3: TGTGCCAGCAGCCAAGCACTGTCCCCAGGGGAAGAGACCCAGTACTTC. Translation gives CASSQALSPGEETQYF.

This chain connects TRBV19 to TRBJ2-5; the match to TRBD2 covers 8 bases. V was pared by 5 bases and J by 4 bases, with 12 bases of the junction left unmatched. The germline CDR1 and CDR2 sequences are LNHDA and SQIVND (reference sequence). There are 16 residues in the CDR3. The CDR3 here is CASSRGGPGRGETQYF. The CDR3 DNA is TGTGCCAGTAGTCGGGGGGGACCCGGGCGGGGAGAGACCCAGTACTTC.

This chain links TRBV28 with TRBJ1-4; unclear D gene. The germline gives CDR1 MDHEN, CDR2 SYDVKM. The CDR3 totals 14 residues. V shed 6 bases and J shed 8 bases, with 16 bases lying between them. The CDR3 loop reads CASSHKGGGEKLFF. Here the CDR3 DNA reads TGTGCCAGCAGCCACAAGGGAGGAGGCGAAAAACTGTTTTTT.

This clone has just one count. This rearrangement joins TRBV6-6 to TRBJ2-1, with D maybe TRBD2 (6 bases). The length of the CDR3 is 13 residues. The germline V and J ends were trimmed by 6 bases and 8 bases, with 14 bases remaining between them. The germline V gene has CDR1 MNHNY and CDR2 SVGAGI (reference sequence). As DNA, the CDR3 is TGTGCCAGCAGACCAGCCGCGGGACATGAGCAGTTCTTC. Protein: CASRPAAGHEQFF.

The V gene is TRBV5-1, the J gene TRBJ2-3; possibly TRBD1 for D (5 bases). Between the trimmed V and J ends, which lost 0 bases and 4 bases, there was a span of 12 bases. Germline-derived CDR1 and CDR2 are SGHRS and YFSETQ. The CDR3 is 15 residues long. CDR3 in amino acids: CASSLVSGKADTQYF. The DNA for the CDR3 is TGCGCCAGCAGCTTGGTGTCAGGGAAAGCAGATACGCAGTATTTT.

The gene calls are TRBV6-5 and TRBJ2-1; tentative D call: TRBD2 (5 bases). Trimming removed 7 bases at V and 8 bases at J, with 21 bases between. Germline V gene sequence: CDR1 MNHEY, CDR2 SVGAGI. This CDR3 contains 15 residues. CDR3 DNA sequence: TGTGCCAGCACCTTAAGAGAGGGTCTCGGCCATGAGCAGTTCTTC. Translating it yields CASTLREGLGHEQFF.

This sequence joins TRBV5-1 and TRBJ1-1; D perhaps matches TRBD1 (6 bases). The CDR3 totals 15 residues. Trimming pared 5 bases from V and 3 bases from J, leaving 17 bases between. The V gene's germline CDR1 is SGHRS and CDR2 YFSETQ. In DNA, the CDR3 is TGCGCCAGCAGGGCAAAGTTACAGGGTGACACTGAAGCTTTCTTT. Its protein product is CASRAKLQGDTEAFF.

The V call is TRBV20-1, the J call TRBJ2-7, with D possibly matching TRBD2 (6 bases). Deletions cut 3 bases from V and 2 bases from J, with 11 bases between. The CDR3 length is 13 residues. The germline V gene encodes CDR1 DFQATT and CDR2 SNEGSKA (reference sequence). Here the CDR3 DNA reads TGCAGTGCTAGTCCCGGGAGCGCCTACGAGCAGTACTTC. Protein product: CSASPGSAYEQYF.

This clone occurred once. The chain has TRBV12-3 or TRBV12-4 and TRBJ1-4; D not certain. V lost 6 bases and J 5 bases, leaving 7 bases between the germline ends. The CDR3 is 12 amino acids. This CDR3 reads CASRRQNEKLFF. In DNA form, the CDR3 reads TGTGCCAGCAGGAGGCAGAATGAAAAACTGTTTTTT.

This chain connects TRBV7-2 to TRBJ2-3, with a tentative D call TRBD2 (6 bases). CDR1 and CDR2 from the germline V gene are SGHTA and FQGNSA. The length of the CDR3 is 15 residues. V gave up 2 bases and J gave up 4 bases, with 13 bases separating them. The CDR3 coding sequence is TGTGCCAGCAGCTTATACGGGAGACCGTCAGATACGCAGTATTTT. Its protein product is CASSLYGRPSDTQYF. Filled out from reference TRBV7-2 and TRBJ2-3, the complete variable domain reads GAGVSQSPSNKVTEKGKDVELRCDPISGHTALYWYRQSLGQGLEFLIYFQGNSAPDKSGLPSDRFSAERTGGSVSTLTIQRTQQEDSAVYLCASSLYGRPSDTQYFGPGTRLTVL.

V and J are TRBV13 and TRBJ1-3, with D possibly TRBD1 on 5 matching bases. The CDR3 has 15 residues. CDR1 and CDR2 (germline): PRHDT, FYEKMQ (reference sequence). Trimming removed 5 bases at V and 0 bases at J, with 11 bases between. The CDR3 nucleotides read TGTGCCAGCAGCCGATTGGACACCTCTGGAAACACCATATATTTT. This translates into CASSRLDTSGNTIYF.

V usage is TRBV20-1 and J usage is TRBJ2-5; D is uncertain. Per germline, CDR1 DFQATT and CDR2 SNEGSKA (reference sequence). CDR3 length: 15 residues. V was shortened by 3 bases and J by 2 bases, with 16 bases between the two germline ends. CDR3 in DNA: TGCAGTGCTAGTGATTCTCGCAGCGTGCAAGAGACCCAGTACTTC. Protein product: CSASDSRSVQETQYF.

V is TRBV11-2 and J is TRBJ1-1; D unclear. The CDR3 is 13 amino acids. The germline V and J ends were trimmed by 6 bases and 2 bases, with 10 bases remaining between them. CDR1 SGHAT and CDR2 FQNNGV come from the germline V gene. CDR3 coding DNA: TGTGCCAGCAGTTACAACCGTAACACTGAAGCTTTCTTT. Translated: CASSYNRNTEAFF.

The chain employs TRBV7-8 and TRBJ2-4; 9 bases are shared with TRBD2. CDR3 length: 17 residues. The V gene's germline CDR1 is SGHVS and CDR2 FQNEAQ. V shed 5 bases, J shed 9 bases, and the junction held 17 bases outside the gene matches. This CDR3 reads CASSLPTSGSWSGIQYF. CDR3 nucleotide sequence: TGTGCCAGCAGCCTACCGACTAGCGGATCCTGGAGCGGCATTCAGTACTTC.

The chain links TRBV25-1 to TRBJ1-2, with TRBD1 matching over 8 bases. This CDR3 comprises 13 residues. V was pared by 6 bases and J by 0 bases, with 0 bases of the junction left unmatched. Per the germline V gene, CDR1 is MGHDK and CDR2 is SYGVNS. CDR3 DNA sequence: TGTGCCAGCAGGGACAGGGCTAACTATGGCTACACCTTC. This translates into CASRDRANYGYTF.

The chain combines TRBV6-5 with TRBJ1-2, with TRBD1 as a possible D gene (5 bases). The CDR3 totals 14 residues. Between the trimmed V and J ends, which lost 5 bases and 3 bases, there was a span of 13 bases. Germline loops: CDR1 MNHEY, CDR2 SVGAGI. CDR3 in DNA: TGTGCCAGCAGTCGCGTGGGAGGGGACTATGGCTACACCTTC. This codes for CASSRVGGDYGYTF.

V is TRBV6-5 and J is TRBJ2-7, with TRBD1 identical over 9 bases. J gave up 6 bases and V 5 bases, and 5 bases lay outside the gene matches. Germline loops: CDR1 MNHEY, CDR2 SVGAGI. This CDR3 has 13 amino acids. CDR3 in amino acids: CASSRDREFEQYF. The CDR3 nucleotides read TGTGCCAGCAGTAGGGACAGGGAGTTCGAGCAGTACTTC.

There are a few counts of this clone. This rearrangement joins TRBV30 to TRBJ2-1; 11 nucleotides agree with TRBD2. The V segment lost 1 base and the J segment 7 bases; nucleotides outside the gene matches: 3. The CDR3 sequence is 14 residues long. The germline V gene encodes CDR1 GTSNPN and CDR2 SVGIG (reference sequence). The CDR3 DNA is TGTGCCTGGAGTGCCTCTAGCGGGAGGAATGAGCAGTTCTTC. Translating gives CAWSASSGRNEQFF.

The rearrangement links TRBV6-2 or TRBV6-3 to TRBJ2-3; D is perhaps TRBD2 (5 bases). Germline V gives CDR1 MNHEY, CDR2 SVGEGT. V lost 0 bases, J lost 7 bases, and 11 bases lay in between. This CDR3 has 14 residues. The CDR3 spells CASSYSASPYTQYF. The CDR3 DNA reads as TGTGCCAGCAGTTACTCCGCTAGCCCCTATACGCAGTATTTT.

The V call is TRBV3-1 (or the pseudogene TRBV3-2), the J call TRBJ2-2; tentatively, D is TRBD1 (6 bases). This CDR3 spans 15 amino acids. Germline V gene lookup returns CDR1 LGHDT and CDR2 YNNKEL (reference sequence). With 4 bases removed from V and 5 bases from J, the gap between germline ends came to 14 bases. CDR3: CASSPRGQGTGELFF. As DNA, the CDR3 is TGTGCCAGCAGCCCCAGGGGTCAAGGTACCGGGGAGCTGTTTTTT.

The chain uses TRBV19 and TRBJ2-7, with D maybe TRBD1 (7 bases). The CDR3 totals 18 residues. Germline loops: CDR1 LNHDA, CDR2 SQIVND (reference sequence). Trimming removed 5 bases from V and 5 bases from J, with 28 bases in between. This CDR3 is CASSLERSGQGGSHEQYF. CDR3 coding DNA: TGTGCCAGTAGTCTGGAACGATCGGGGCAGGGGGGAAGCCACGAGCAGTACTTC.

This clone is a singleton in its sample. This rearrangement joins TRBV30 to TRBJ1-5; 8 positions match TRBD1. This CDR3 contains 14 residues. Germline lookup yields CDR1 GTSNPN and CDR2 SVGIG (reference sequence). V gave up 3 bases and J gave up 3 bases; unmatched junction bases: 4. The CDR3 coding sequence is TGTGCCTGGAGCCAGGGGGCGGACAATCAGCCCCAGCATTTT. This encodes CAWSQGADNQPQHF.

The rearrangement joins TRBV6-5 to TRBJ1-2; D is uncertain. Germline CDR1 reads MNHEY; CDR2 reads SVGAGI. The germline V and J ends were trimmed by 0 bases and 0 bases, with 8 bases remaining between them. The CDR3 covers 15 residues. The CDR3: CASSYSSDSNYGYTF. For the CDR3, the DNA is TGTGCCAGCAGTTACTCGTCCGACTCTAACTATGGCTACACCTTC.

On this clone itself: Additional DNA sequences in this sample encode the identical CDR3. The chain recombines TRBV2 with TRBJ2-7; 9 positions agree with TRBD1. Germline CDR1 is SNHLY and CDR2 is FYNNEI. V lost 4 bases, J lost 6 bases, and 4 bases stayed unmatched. This CDR3 is 13 amino acids long. Written as DNA, the CDR3 is TGTGCCAGCAGTGTGGACAGGGGAGGCGAGCAGTACTTC. This sequence encodes CASSVDRGGEQYF.

The chain uses TRBV15 and TRBJ2-3; TRBD2 matches 8 bases. The germline gives CDR1 LNHNV, CDR2 YYDKDF (reference sequence). This CDR3 is 16 amino acids long. V gave up 1 base and J gave up 4 bases; unmatched junction bases: 7. Here the CDR3 DNA reads TGTGCCACCAGCAGAGTAACCGGGAGGGCCCCAGATACGCAGTATTTT. Translation: CATSRVTGRAPDTQYF.

The chain is built from TRBV6-2 or TRBV6-3 and TRBJ1-1; 11 nucleotides agree with TRBD1. J gave up 6 bases and V 0 bases, and 9 bases lay outside the gene matches. The germline CDR1 and CDR2 sequences are MNHEY and SVGEGT. This CDR3 spans 17 amino acids. CDR3 amino acids: CASSYSGQGAWRSEAFF. Written as DNA, the CDR3 is TGTGCCAGCAGTTACTCCGGACAGGGGGCATGGAGATCTGAAGCTTTCTTT.

This chain joins TRBV4-2 and TRBJ2-7, with a tentative D call TRBD2 (5 bases). V dropped 4 bases and J dropped 1 base, with 20 bases sitting between them. This CDR3 contains 17 residues. The germline CDR1 and CDR2 sequences are LGHNA and YNFKEQ. CDR3 in DNA: TGTGCCAGCAGCCGGCATCTGGAGGTGACCGGATCCTACGAGCAGTACTTC. This translates into CASSRHLEVTGSYEQYF.

The J gene is TRBJ2-1, the V gene TRBV9; possibly TRBD1 for D (6 bases). CDR1 is SGDLS, CDR2 YYNGEE, per germline. V lost 0 bases, J lost 7 bases, and 17 bases lay in between. This CDR3 is 16 amino acids long. In nucleotides, the CDR3 is TGTGCCAGCAGCGTAGCTTCGGTCATTCAGGGGAATGAGCAGTTCTTC. It is translated as CASSVASVIQGNEQFF.

The V gene is TRBV20-1, the J gene TRBJ1-1; no clear D. Germline V gene sequence: CDR1 DFQATT, CDR2 SNEGSKA (reference sequence). CDR3 length: 10 residues. V dropped 3 bases and J dropped 9 bases, with 8 bases sitting between them. DNA for the CDR3: TGCAGTGCTAGCACGGAGCAAGCTTTCTTT. It specifies CSASTEQAFF.